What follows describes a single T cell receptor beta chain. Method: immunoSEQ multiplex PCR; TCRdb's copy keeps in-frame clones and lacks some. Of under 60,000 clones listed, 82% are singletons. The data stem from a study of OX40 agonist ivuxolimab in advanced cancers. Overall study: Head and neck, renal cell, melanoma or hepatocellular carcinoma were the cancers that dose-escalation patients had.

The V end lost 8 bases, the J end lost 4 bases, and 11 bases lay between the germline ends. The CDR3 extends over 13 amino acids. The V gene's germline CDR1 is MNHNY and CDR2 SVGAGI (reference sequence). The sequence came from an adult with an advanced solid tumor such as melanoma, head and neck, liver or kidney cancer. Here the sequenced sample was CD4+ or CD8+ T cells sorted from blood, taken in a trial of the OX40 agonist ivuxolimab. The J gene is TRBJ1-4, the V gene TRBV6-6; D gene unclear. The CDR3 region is CASGRGNNEKLFF. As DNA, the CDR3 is TGTGCCAGCGGAAGAGGCAATAATGAAAAACTGTTTTTT.